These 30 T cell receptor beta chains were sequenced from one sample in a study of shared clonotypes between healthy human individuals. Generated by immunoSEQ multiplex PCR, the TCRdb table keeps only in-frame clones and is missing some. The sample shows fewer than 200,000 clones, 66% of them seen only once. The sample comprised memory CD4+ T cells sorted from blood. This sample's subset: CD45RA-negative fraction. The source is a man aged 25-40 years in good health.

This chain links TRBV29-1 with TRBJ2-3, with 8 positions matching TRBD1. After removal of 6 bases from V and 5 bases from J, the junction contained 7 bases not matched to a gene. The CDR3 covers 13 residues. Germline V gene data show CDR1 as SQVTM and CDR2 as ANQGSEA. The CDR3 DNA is TGCAGCGTGAGGACAGGGCGAGGAGATACGCAGTATTTT. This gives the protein CSVRTGRGDTQYF.

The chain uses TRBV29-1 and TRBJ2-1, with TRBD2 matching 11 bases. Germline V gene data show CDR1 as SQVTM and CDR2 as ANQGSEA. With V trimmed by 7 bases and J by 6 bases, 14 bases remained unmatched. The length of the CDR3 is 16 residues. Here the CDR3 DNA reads TGCAGCGCTTCGACTAGCGGGAACACAGTTTTCAATGAGCAGTTCTTC. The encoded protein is CSASTSGNTVFNEQFF.

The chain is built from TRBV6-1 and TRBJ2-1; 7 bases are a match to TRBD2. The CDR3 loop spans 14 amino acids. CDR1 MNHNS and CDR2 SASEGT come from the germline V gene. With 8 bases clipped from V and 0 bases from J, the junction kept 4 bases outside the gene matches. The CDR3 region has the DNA TGTGCCAGCGGGCGGGAGTCCTCCTACAATGAGCAGTTCTTC. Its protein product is CASGRESSYNEQFF.

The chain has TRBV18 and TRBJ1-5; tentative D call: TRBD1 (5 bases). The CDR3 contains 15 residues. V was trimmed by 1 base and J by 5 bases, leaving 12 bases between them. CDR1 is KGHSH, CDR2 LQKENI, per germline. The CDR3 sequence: CASSPQGRDYQPQHF. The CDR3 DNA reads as TGTGCCAGCTCACCACAGGGCAGGGATTATCAGCCCCAGCATTTT.

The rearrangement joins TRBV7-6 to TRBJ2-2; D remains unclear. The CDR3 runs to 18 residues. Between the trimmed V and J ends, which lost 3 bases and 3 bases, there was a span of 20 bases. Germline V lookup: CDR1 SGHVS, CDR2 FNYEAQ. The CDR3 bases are TGTGCCAGCAGCTTCGGTCTAAGGGAAAGTATCGACACCGGGGAGCTGTTTTTT. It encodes CASSFGLRESIDTGELFF.

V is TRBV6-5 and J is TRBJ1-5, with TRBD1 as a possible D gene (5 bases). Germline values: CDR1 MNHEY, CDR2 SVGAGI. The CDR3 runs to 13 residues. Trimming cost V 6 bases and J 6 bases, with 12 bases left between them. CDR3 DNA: TGTGCCAGCAGAGGGCAGGGTGGTCAGCCCCAGCATTTT. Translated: CASRGQGGQPQHF.

The CDR3 sequence is CASSIQRQLAQHF. CDR3 coding DNA: TGTGCCAGTAGTATACAGCGGCAGTTGGCCCAGCATTTT. The chain uses TRBV19 and TRBJ1-5; D is uncertain. The V and J ends lost 2 bases and 11 bases respectively, with 13 bases between them. CDR1 is LNHDA and CDR2 is SQIVND in the germline V gene (reference sequence). This CDR3 has 13 residues. Full variable domain (remainder filled in from reference TRBV19 and TRBJ1-5): DGGITQSPKYLFRKEGQNVTLSCEQNLNHDAMYWYRQDPGQGLRLIYYSQIVNDFQKGDIAEGYSVSREKKESFPLTVTSAQKNPTAFYLCASSIQRQLAQHFGDGTRLSIL.

CDR3 DNA sequence: TGTGCCAGCAGTCAAACAGGGTTCCCCTACAATGAGCAGTTCTTC. Translation: CASSQTGFPYNEQFF. The rearrangement joins TRBV7-9 to TRBJ2-1; a weak D match, TRBD1 (6 bases). This CDR3 has 15 residues. The V and J ends lost 6 bases and 2 bases respectively, with 14 bases between them. Germline loops: CDR1 SEHNR, CDR2 FQNEAQ (reference sequence).

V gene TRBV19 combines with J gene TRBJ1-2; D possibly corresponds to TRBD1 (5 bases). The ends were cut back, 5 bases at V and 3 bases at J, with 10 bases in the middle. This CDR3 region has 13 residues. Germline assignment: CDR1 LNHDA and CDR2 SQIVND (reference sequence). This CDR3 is CASSRGVDYGYTF. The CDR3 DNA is TGTGCCAGTAGTCGGGGGGTTGACTATGGCTACACCTTC.

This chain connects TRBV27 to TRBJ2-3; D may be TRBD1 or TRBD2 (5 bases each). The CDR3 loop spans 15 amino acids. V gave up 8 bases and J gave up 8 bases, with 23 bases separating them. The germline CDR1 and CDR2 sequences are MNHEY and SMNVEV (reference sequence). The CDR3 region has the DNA TGTGCCAGCGGGACCGGCGTTGCCGGACGGGTTACGCAGTATTTT. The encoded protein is CASGTGVAGRVTQYF.

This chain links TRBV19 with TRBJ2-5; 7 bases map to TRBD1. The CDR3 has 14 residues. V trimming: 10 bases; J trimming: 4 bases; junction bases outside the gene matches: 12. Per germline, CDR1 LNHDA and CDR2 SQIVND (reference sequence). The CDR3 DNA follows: TGTGCCACCAGAAAACAGGGGTTCGGAGAGACCCAGTACTTC. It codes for CATRKQGFGETQYF.

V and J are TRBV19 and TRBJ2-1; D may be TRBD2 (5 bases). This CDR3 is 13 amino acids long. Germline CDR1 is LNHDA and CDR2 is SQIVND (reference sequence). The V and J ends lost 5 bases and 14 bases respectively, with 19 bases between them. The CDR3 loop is CASSAEHRGFEFF. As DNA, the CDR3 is TGTGCCAGTAGTGCAGAGCACCGAGGGTTTGAGTTCTTC.

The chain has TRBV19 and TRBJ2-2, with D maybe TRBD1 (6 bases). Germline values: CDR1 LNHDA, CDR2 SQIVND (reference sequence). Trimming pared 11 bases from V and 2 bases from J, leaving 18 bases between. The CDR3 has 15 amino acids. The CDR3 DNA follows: TGTGCCGGATCGGGACAACCTATCAACACCGGGGAGCTGTTTTTT. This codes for CAGSGQPINTGELFF.

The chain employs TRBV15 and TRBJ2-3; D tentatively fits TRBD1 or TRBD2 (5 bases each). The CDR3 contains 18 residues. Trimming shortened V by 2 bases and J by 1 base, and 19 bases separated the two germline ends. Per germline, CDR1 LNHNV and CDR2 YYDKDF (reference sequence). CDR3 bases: TGTGCCACCAGCAGAACTCCCAAGTTGGGGGACCGCACAGATACGCAGTATTTT. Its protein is CATSRTPKLGDRTDTQYF.

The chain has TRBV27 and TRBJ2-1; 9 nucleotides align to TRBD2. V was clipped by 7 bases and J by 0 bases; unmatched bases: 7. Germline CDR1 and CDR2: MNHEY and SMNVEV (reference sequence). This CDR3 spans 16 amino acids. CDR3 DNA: TGTGCCAGCACCGAGGGCGGGAGGGGCTCCTACAATGAGCAGTTCTTC. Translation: CASTEGGRGSYNEQFF.

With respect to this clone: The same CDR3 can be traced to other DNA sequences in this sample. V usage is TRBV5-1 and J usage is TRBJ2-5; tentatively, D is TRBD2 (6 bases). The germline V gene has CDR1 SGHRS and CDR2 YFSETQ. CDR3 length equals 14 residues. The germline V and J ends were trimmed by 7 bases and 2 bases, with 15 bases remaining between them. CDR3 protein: CASALSGVQETQYF. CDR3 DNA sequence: TGCGCCAGCGCCCTCTCGGGGGTTCAAGAGACCCAGTACTTC.

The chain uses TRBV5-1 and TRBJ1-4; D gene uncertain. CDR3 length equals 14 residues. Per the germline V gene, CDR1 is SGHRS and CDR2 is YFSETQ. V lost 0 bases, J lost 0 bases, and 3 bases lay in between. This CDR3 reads CASSLDTTNEKLFF. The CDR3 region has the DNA TGCGCCAGCAGCTTGGACACAACTAATGAAAAACTGTTTTTT.

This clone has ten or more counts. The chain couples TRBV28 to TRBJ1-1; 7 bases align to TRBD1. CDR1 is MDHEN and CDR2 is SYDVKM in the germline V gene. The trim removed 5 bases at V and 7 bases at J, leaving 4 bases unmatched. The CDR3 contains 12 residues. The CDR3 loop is CASSPQGFEAFF. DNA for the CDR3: TGTGCCAGCAGTCCACAGGGGTTTGAAGCTTTCTTT.

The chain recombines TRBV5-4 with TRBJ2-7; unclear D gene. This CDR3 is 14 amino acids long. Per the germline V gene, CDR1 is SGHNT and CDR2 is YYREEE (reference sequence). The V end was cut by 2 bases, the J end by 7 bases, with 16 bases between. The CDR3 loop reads CASSLYGLSEEQYF. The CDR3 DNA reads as TGTGCCAGCAGCTTATACGGCCTCTCGGAGGAGCAGTACTTC.

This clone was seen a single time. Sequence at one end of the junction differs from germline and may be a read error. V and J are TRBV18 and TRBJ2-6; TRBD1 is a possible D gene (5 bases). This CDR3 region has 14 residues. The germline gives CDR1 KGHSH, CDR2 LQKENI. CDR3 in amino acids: CASSSPQGANVLTF. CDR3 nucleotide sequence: TGTGCCAGCTCATCACCGCAGGGTGCCAACGTCCTGACTTTC.

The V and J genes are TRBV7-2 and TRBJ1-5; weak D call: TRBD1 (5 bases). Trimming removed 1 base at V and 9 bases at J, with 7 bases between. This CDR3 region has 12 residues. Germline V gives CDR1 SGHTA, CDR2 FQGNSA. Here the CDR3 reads CASSLGTGPQHF. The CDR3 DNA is TGTGCCAGCAGCTTAGGCACAGGGCCCCAGCATTTT.

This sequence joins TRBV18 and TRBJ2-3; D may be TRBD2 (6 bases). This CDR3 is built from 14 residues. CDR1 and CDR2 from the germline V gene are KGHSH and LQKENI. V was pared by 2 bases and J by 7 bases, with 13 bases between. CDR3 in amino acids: CASSPIYRDYTQYF. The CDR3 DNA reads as TGTGCCAGCTCACCAATCTATCGGGACTATACGCAGTATTTT.

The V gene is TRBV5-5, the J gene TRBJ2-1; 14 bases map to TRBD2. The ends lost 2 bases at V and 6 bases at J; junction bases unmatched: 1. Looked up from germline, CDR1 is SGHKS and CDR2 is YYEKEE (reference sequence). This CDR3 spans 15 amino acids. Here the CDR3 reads CASSFGTSGSNEQFF. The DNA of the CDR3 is TGTGCCAGCAGCTTTGGGACTAGCGGGAGCAATGAGCAGTTCTTC.

The CDR3 DNA sequence: TGTGCCAGCAGCCCTATACCGGGACAGGCTAACTATGGCTACACCTTC. It codes for CASSPIPGQANYGYTF. V usage is TRBV5-5 and J usage is TRBJ1-2; 8 nucleotides align to TRBD1. Germline V gene data show CDR1 as SGHKS and CDR2 as YYEKEE (reference sequence). The trim removed 4 bases at V and 0 bases at J, leaving 8 bases unmatched. The CDR3 length is 16 residues.

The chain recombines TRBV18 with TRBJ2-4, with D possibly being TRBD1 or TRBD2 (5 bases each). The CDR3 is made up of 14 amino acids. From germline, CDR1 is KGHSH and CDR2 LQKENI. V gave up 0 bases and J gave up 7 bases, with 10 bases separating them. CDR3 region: CASSPPEGTNIQYF. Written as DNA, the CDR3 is TGTGCCAGCTCACCACCGGAAGGGACGAACATTCAGTACTTC. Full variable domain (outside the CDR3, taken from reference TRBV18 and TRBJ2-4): NAGVMQNPRHLVRRRGQEARLRCSPMKGHSHVYWYRQLPEEGLKFMVYLQKENIIDESGMPKERFSAEFPKEGPSILRIQQVVRGDSAAYFCASSPPEGTNIQYFGAGTRLSVL.

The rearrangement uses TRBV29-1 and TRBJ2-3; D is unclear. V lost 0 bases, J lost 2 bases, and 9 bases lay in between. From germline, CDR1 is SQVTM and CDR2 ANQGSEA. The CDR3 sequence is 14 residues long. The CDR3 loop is CSVEELSSTDTQYF. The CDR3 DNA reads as TGCAGCGTTGAAGAGTTAAGTTCCACAGATACGCAGTATTTT.

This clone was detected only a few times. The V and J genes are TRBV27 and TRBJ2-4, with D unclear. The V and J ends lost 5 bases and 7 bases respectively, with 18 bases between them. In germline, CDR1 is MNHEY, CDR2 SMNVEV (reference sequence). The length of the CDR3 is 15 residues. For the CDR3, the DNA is TGTGCCAGCAGTCCGGGTCCGTTCGTCGGGAACATTCAGTACTTC. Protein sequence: CASSPGPFVGNIQYF.

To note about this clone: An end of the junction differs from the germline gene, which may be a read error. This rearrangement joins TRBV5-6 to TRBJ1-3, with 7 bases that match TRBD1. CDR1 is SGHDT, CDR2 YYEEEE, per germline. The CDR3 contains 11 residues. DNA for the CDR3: TGTGCCAGCAGCTTGAGGGGGCGAATACATTTT. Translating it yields CASSLRGRIHF.

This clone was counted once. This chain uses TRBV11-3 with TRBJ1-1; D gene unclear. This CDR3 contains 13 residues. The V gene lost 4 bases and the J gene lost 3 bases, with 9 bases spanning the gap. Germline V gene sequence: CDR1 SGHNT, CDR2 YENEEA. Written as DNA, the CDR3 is TGTGCCAGCAGCTGGGCTACCCACACTGAAGCTTTCTTT. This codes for CASSWATHTEAFF.

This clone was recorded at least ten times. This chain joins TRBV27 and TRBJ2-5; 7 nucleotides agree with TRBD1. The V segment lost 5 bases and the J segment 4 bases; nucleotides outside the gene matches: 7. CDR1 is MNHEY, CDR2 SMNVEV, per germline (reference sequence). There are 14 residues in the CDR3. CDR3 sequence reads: CASSIQGFGETQYF. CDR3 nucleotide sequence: TGTGCCAGCAGTATACAGGGGTTTGGAGAGACCCAGTACTTC.